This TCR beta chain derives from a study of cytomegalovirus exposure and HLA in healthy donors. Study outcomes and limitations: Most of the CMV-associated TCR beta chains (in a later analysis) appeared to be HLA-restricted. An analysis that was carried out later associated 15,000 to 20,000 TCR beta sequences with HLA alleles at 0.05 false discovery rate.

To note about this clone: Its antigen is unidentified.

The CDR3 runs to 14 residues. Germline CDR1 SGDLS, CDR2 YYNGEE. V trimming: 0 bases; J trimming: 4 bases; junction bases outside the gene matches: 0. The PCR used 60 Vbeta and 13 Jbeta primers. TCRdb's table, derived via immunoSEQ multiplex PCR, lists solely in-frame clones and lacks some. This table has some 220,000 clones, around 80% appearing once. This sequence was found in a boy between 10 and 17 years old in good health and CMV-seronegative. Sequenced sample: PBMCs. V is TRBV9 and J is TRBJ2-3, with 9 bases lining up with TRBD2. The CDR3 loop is CASSVGTSADTQYF. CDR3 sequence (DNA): TGTGCCAGCAGCGTAGGGACTAGCGCAGATACGCAGTATTTT.